Presented here are 16 T cell receptor beta chains from one specimen sequenced in a study of identical twins. TCRdb reanalysed the 5' RACE reads using MiXCR and keeps one entry per CDR3 protein. The sample lists fewer than 900,000 distinct CDR3 sequences; around a sixth were seen once. The same sample was also studied in work on T cells expressing NK-cell markers.

Sequences were obtained from PBMCs. Source of these receptors: a woman in her late teens or twenties in good health.

The rearrangement uses TRBV7-9 and TRBJ1-1, with 7 bases identical to TRBD1. Per the germline V gene, CDR1 is SEHNR and CDR2 is FQNEAQ (reference sequence). V dropped 4 bases and J dropped 1; count of bases not matched to a gene: 3. The CDR3 is 14 residues long. The CDR3, as DNA: TGTGCCAGCAGCTGGGACAGACCGAACACTGAAGCTTTCTTT. Its translation: CASSWDRPNTEAFF.

The chain links TRBV20-1 to TRBJ2-1; 11 nucleotides line up with TRBD2. The CDR3 has 16 residues. V lost 5 bases to trimming and J lost 2 bases; unmatched junction nucleotides: 8. Germline V gene lookup returns CDR1 DFQATT and CDR2 SNEGSKA (reference sequence). CDR3 loop: CSAPLFSGGAYNEQFF. In nucleotides, the CDR3 is TGCAGTGCTCCGCTATTTAGCGGGGGGGCCTACAATGAGCAGTTCTTC.

The V call is TRBV4-1, the J call TRBJ1-1; D ambiguous. The CDR3 is made up of 14 amino acids. Germline V lookup: CDR1 MGHRA, CDR2 YSYEKL. The V end lost 5 bases, the J end lost 1 base, and 11 bases lay between the germline ends. CDR3 in DNA: TGCGCCAGCAGCGGAATCCTGAAGAACACTGAAGCTTTCTTT. Amino acid sequence: CASSGILKNTEAFF.

Only a few counts were recorded for this clonotype. The V call is TRBV7-9, the J call TRBJ1-2, with TRBD1 identical over 7 bases. The trim removed 5 bases at V and 7 bases at J, leaving 7 bases unmatched. Germline V gene data show CDR1 as SEHNR and CDR2 as FQNEAQ (reference sequence). CDR3 length: 13 residues. The CDR3 nucleotides are TGTGCCAGCAGCAAAGACAGGGTTAGTGGCTACACCTTC. It codes for CASSKDRVSGYTF.

Concerning this clonotype itself: Relative to the germline gene, one junction end is altered; a read error may explain this. V gene TRBV7-2 combines with J gene TRBJ2-5; D possibly matches TRBD1 or TRBD2 (6 bases each). The CDR3 is made up of 15 amino acids. Germline CDR1 reads SGHTA; CDR2 reads FQGNSA. CDR3 region: CASSLAGGHYETKYF. CDR3 sequence (DNA): TGTGCCAGCAGCTTAGCGGGGGGACATTACGAGACCAAGTACTTC. Based on the CDR3 plus reference TRBV7-2 and TRBJ2-5, the full variable domain is GAGVSQSPSNKVTEKGKDVELRCDPISGHTALYWYRQSLGQGLEFLIYFQGNSAPDKSGLPSDRFSAERTGGSVSTLTIQRTQQEDSAVYLCASSLAGGHYETKYFGPGTRLLVL.

This clonotype turned up a few times. The chain joins TRBV20-1 to TRBJ2-5; D is unresolved. This CDR3 contains 12 residues. Germline V gene lookup returns CDR1 DFQATT and CDR2 SNEGSKA (reference sequence). Trimming cost V 3 bases and J 5 bases, with 10 bases left between them. CDR3 residues: CSARWAGETQYF. CDR3 coding DNA: TGCAGTGCTAGGTGGGCCGGGGAGACCCAGTACTTC.

The chain combines TRBV20-1 with TRBJ2-7, with a tentative D call TRBD2 (6 bases). The CDR3 consists of 16 residues. CDR1 and CDR2 (germline): DFQATT, SNEGSKA (reference sequence). V lost 0 bases and J lost 3, with 18 bases in between. The CDR3, as DNA: TGCAGTGCTAGAGATAGAAAGGGAGGCGATCACTACGAGCAGTACTTC. Protein product: CSARDRKGGDHYEQYF.

This clonotype was detected a few times. This chain joins TRBV5-1 and TRBJ2-7; 7 nucleotides align to TRBD2. J lost 4 bases, V lost 4 bases, and 8 bases had no gene match. Germline lookup yields CDR1 SGHRS and CDR2 YFSETQ. The CDR3 is 14 residues long. This CDR3 is CASSTRTSRYEQYF. The CDR3 bases are TGCGCCAGCAGCACACGGACTAGTCGTTACGAGCAGTACTTC.

This clonotype came up a few times. The V call is TRBV9, the J call TRBJ2-5, with D perhaps TRBD1 or TRBD2 (5 bases each). Trimming pared 2 bases from V and 5 bases from J, leaving 19 bases between. The CDR3 has 16 residues. The V gene's germline CDR1 is SGDLS and CDR2 YYNGEE. The chain's CDR3 is CASSVTGTLPGETQYF. In DNA form, the CDR3 reads TGTGCCAGCAGCGTGACTGGGACGCTGCCTGGGGAGACCCAGTACTTC.

The rearrangement joins TRBV7-9 to TRBJ1-4; D is ambiguous. Trimming shortened V by 5 bases and J by 11 bases, and 18 bases separated the two germline ends. Germline assignment: CDR1 SEHNR and CDR2 FQNEAQ (reference sequence). This CDR3 is 14 amino acids long. The DNA of the CDR3 is TGTGCCAGCAGCCTTTCGACGGACTTAGGGAAACTGTTTTTT. It is translated as CASSLSTDLGKLFF. The complete variable domain, with remaining parts taken from reference TRBV7-9 and TRBJ1-4, reads DTGVSQNPRHKITKRGQNVTFRCDPISEHNRLYWYRQTLGQGPEFLTYFQNEAQLEKSRLLSDRFSAERPKGSFSTLEIQRTEQGDSAMYLCASSLSTDLGKLFFGSGTQLSVL.

The rearrangement uses TRBV12-3 or TRBV12-4 and TRBJ2-3, with D uncertain. The CDR3 is made up of 15 amino acids. The ends were cut back, 6 bases at V and 2 bases at J, with 15 bases in the middle. The CDR3 region has the DNA TGTGCCAGCAGGGACCCGGGCAGGCCCACAGATACGCAGTATTTT. Amino acids: CASRDPGRPTDTQYF.

This clonotype was recorded a few times. The chain uses TRBV4-2 and TRBJ2-2; 8 bases map to TRBD2. Per germline, CDR1 LGHNA and CDR2 YNFKEQ. The CDR3 is 17 residues long. After removal of 1 base from V and 2 bases from J, the junction contained 6 bases not matched to a gene. CDR3 nucleotide sequence: TGTGCCAGCAGCCAAGGGGCCCTAGCGGGCAACACCGGGGAGCTGTTTTTT. Translating it yields CASSQGALAGNTGELFF.

The chain employs TRBV20-1 and TRBJ1-6; 10 positions agree with TRBD1. In germline, CDR1 is DFQATT, CDR2 SNEGSKA (reference sequence). V trimming: 3 bases; J trimming: 9 bases; junction bases outside the gene matches: 11. There are 16 residues in the CDR3. Written as DNA, the CDR3 is TGCAGTGCTAGGCGTCAGGACAGGGGGGTTGGTTCACCCCTCCACTTT. Protein product: CSARRQDRGVGSPLHF.

V usage is TRBV7-2 and J usage is TRBJ2-2, with 11 positions matching TRBD2. V lost 5 bases to trimming and J lost 4 bases; unmatched junction nucleotides: 9. The CDR3 loop spans 17 amino acids. Germline lookup yields CDR1 SGHTA and CDR2 FQGNSA. CDR3 in DNA: TGTGCCAGCAGCCACTTAGCGGGAGGGATGGGCACCGGGGAGCTGTTTTTT. This translates into CASSHLAGGMGTGELFF.

The chain uses TRBV14 and TRBJ2-7, with 11 bases identical to TRBD1. Per the germline V gene, CDR1 is SGHDN and CDR2 is FVKESK. The CDR3 runs 13 residues. V shed 7 bases, J shed 11 bases, and the junction held 10 bases outside the gene matches. The CDR3 nucleotides read TGTGCCAGCAACATTCGGGACAGGGGGAAAAAGTACTTC. It yields the protein CASNIRDRGKKYF.

The chain couples TRBV6-5 to TRBJ2-1; no firm D call. V dropped 4 bases and J dropped 0 bases, with 10 bases sitting between them. Germline CDR1 and CDR2: MNHEY and SVGAGI. The CDR3 contains 15 residues. CDR3: CASSSEASSYNEQFF. CDR3 DNA sequence: TGTGCCAGCAGTTCAGAAGCCAGCTCCTACAATGAGCAGTTCTTC.